Listed here are 23 T cell receptor beta chains from one sample, sequenced in a study of metastatic and nonmetastatic thyroid tumors (dated by TCRdb to 2020 to 2021). No patient had received any treatment before thyroid surgery. Libraries were built with PCR. Sequenced using an Illumina HiSeq 4000. The public reads were reanalyzed by TCRdb: fastp trimming at Q25, MiXCR alignment, in-frame beta chains only. Across this sample there are 33,000 or so clones, with approximately 7% seen only once. 43% of the sample belongs to the ten largest clones. The sample was blood. These receptors came from a female donor with papillary thyroid cancer or a benign thyroid nodule (not recorded which). Some clones in this sample may be carry-over from other donors' samples.

This clone has ten or more counts. This chain connects TRBV5-1 to TRBJ2-2; 7 bases line up with TRBD1. There are 16 residues in the CDR3. CDR1 and CDR2 from the germline V gene are SGHRS and YFSETQ. Germline trimming cut 1 base from V and 4 bases from J; bases unmatched to any gene: 7. The CDR3 DNA reads as TGCGCCAGCAGCTTGAGGGACAGTCGAGGCACCGGGGAGCTGTTTTTT. Its translation: CASSLRDSRGTGELFF.

This clone has at least ten counts. In the same sample, other DNA sequences code for this CDR3. The rearrangement joins TRBV20-1 to TRBJ2-5; 9 nucleotides align to TRBD2. The V and J ends lost 0 bases and 5 bases, in that order; junction bases with no gene match: 16. CDR1 and CDR2 from the germline V gene are DFQATT and SNEGSKA (reference sequence). CDR3 length: 18 residues. In nucleotides, the CDR3 is TGCAGTGCTAGAGATCCAGCGGGGGGCCGATTTGATATGGAGACCCAGTACTTC. It specifies CSARDPAGGRFDMETQYF.

This clone was seen ten or more times. The chain employs TRBV28 and TRBJ2-7, with 8 bases fitting TRBD2. The junction had 15 bases not matched to a gene; V was cut back by 5 bases and J by 6 bases. This CDR3 is built from 16 residues. The germline V gene encodes CDR1 MDHEN and CDR2 SYDVKM. The CDR3 DNA is TGTGCCAGCAGTGGGCCGGGATCAGCGGGAGCGGGCGAGCAGTACTTC. The encoded protein is CASSGPGSAGAGEQYF.

This clone was observed a handful of times. The chain links TRBV29-1 to TRBJ1-4, with 7 bases aligning to TRBD1. Germline lookup yields CDR1 SQVTM and CDR2 ANQGSEA. J was trimmed by 7 bases and V by 0 bases; bases with no gene match: 5. The CDR3 extends over 14 amino acids. CDR3 in amino acids: CSVEEGGEGEKLFF. The CDR3 bases are TGCAGCGTTGAAGAAGGGGGCGAGGGTGAAAAACTGTTTTTT.

This clone has at least ten counts. The V and J genes are TRBV7-8 and TRBJ2-3; 9 bases map to TRBD1. V lost 6 bases and J lost 3; bases outside the gene matches: 10. This CDR3 has 16 residues. The V gene's germline CDR1 is SGHVS and CDR2 FQNEAQ. CDR3 loop: CASRGTGGYWTDTQYF. The CDR3 nucleotides are TGTGCCAGCAGAGGTACAGGGGGCTATTGGACAGATACGCAGTATTTT.

Points on this clone: This may come from a read error, since a much larger clone is one base off. The chain has TRBV3-1 and TRBJ2-7; TRBD2 agrees at 11 bases. The germline V gene has CDR1 LGHDT and CDR2 YNNKEL (reference sequence). The CDR3 covers 16 residues. The CDR3 sequence is CASSDQGLAVVYERYF. CDR3 coding DNA: TGTGCCAGCAGCGATCAGGGACTAGCGGTGGTCTACGAGCGGTACTTC.

This clone was recorded many times. The chain recombines TRBV28 with TRBJ1-2; D is ambiguous. Germline assignment: CDR1 MDHEN and CDR2 SYDVKM. Trimming removed 3 bases at V and 8 bases at J, with 13 bases between. This CDR3 contains 13 residues. For the CDR3, the DNA is TGTGCCAGCAGTTTGCGCAGGATGGAGGGCTACACCTTC. Translating it yields CASSLRRMEGYTF.

This clone was counted at least ten times. CDR3 loop: CASSPPGAGDEQFF. The CDR3 region has the DNA TGTGCCAGCTCACCACCGGGCGCCGGGGATGAGCAGTTCTTC. This chain uses TRBV18 with TRBJ2-1; D possibly corresponds to TRBD2 (5 bases). CDR3 length: 14 amino acids. V dropped 0 bases and J dropped 8 bases, with 11 bases sitting between them. Germline CDR1 is KGHSH and CDR2 is LQKENI.

This clone was picked up many times. CDR3: CASSKTGGGTSTDTQYF. The CDR3 coding sequence is TGTGCCAGCAGCAAGACTGGCGGGGGGACCAGCACAGATACGCAGTATTTT. The chain combines TRBV6-5 with TRBJ2-3; 8 bases fit TRBD2. This CDR3 has 17 amino acids. V was clipped by 6 bases and J by 0 bases; unmatched bases: 11. CDR1 and CDR2 (germline): MNHEY, SVGAGI.

This clone was observed many times. V gene TRBV7-6 combines with J gene TRBJ2-5; D is uncertain. The germline CDR1 and CDR2 sequences are SGHVS and FNYEAQ. This CDR3 has 15 residues. The germline V and J ends were trimmed by 3 bases and 2 bases, with 13 bases remaining between them. The CDR3 region has the DNA TGTGCCAGCAGCTTCGTGCCCGGCCCACAAGAGACCCAGTACTTC. It translates to CASSFVPGPQETQYF.

In its sample, this clone was seen a few times. This rearrangement joins TRBV25-1 to TRBJ1-2; no clear D gene. The CDR3 totals 17 residues. V gave up 8 bases and J gave up 4 bases, with 26 bases separating them. Germline V gene sequence: CDR1 MGHDK, CDR2 SYGVNS. The CDR3 is CASYPTSRGIFSYGYTF. The CDR3 DNA follows: TGTGCCAGCTACCCCACCTCACGGGGAATTTTCAGCTATGGCTACACCTTC.

This clone was seen only a few times. A single base separates this from a much larger clone, so it may be a read error. The chain employs TRBV19 and TRBJ2-4; D may be TRBD2 (6 bases). Germline V lookup: CDR1 LNHDA, CDR2 SQIVND (reference sequence). The CDR3 has 17 amino acids. V lost 7 bases to trimming and J lost 9 bases, with 28 bases between them. CDR3 in DNA: TGTGCCAGTATTATGGGACCTGGAAGGGAAGAGGAGGGCATTCAGTACTTC. Residues: CASIMGPGREEEGIQYF.

This clone was seen ten or more times. This chain joins TRBV3-1 and TRBJ1-4, with D possibly being TRBD1 (5 bases). The V and J ends lost 0 bases and 8 bases respectively, with 16 bases between them. The germline gives CDR1 LGHDT, CDR2 YNNKEL (reference sequence). CDR3 length equals 16 residues. The CDR3 reads CASSQEGRVGREKLFF. The CDR3 nucleotides are TGTGCCAGCAGCCAAGAAGGCAGGGTTGGCAGGGAAAAACTGTTTTTT. The full variable domain, with the rest looked up from reference TRBV3-1 and TRBJ1-4, is DTAVSQTPKYLVTQMGNDKSIKCEQNLGHDTMYWYKQDSKKFLKIMFSYNNKELIINETVPNRFSPKSPDKAHLNLHINSLELGDSAVYFCASSQEGRVGREKLFFGSGTQLSVL.

Regarding this clone: This may be a read error: a much more frequent sequence differs by one nucleotide. V and J are TRBV19 and TRBJ1-1; D is uncertain. This CDR3 spans 16 amino acids. Germline values: CDR1 LNHDA, CDR2 SQIVND (reference sequence). Here the CDR3 reads CVSSIVVVRTNTEAFF. CDR3 sequence (DNA): TGTGTCAGTAGTATTGTAGTAGTGAGGACGAACACTGAAGCTTTCTTT. The full variable domain, rest sourced from reference TRBV19 and TRBJ1-1, is DGGITQSPKYLFRKEGQNVTLSCEQNLNHDAMYWYRQDPGQGLRLIYYSQIVNDFQKGDIAEGYSVSREKKESFPLTVTSAQKNPTAFYLCVSSIVVVRTNTEAFFGQGTRLTVV.

Many counts were recorded for this clone. The rearrangement joins TRBV7-9 to TRBJ2-2; D not resolved. The CDR3 has 15 residues. Looked up from germline, CDR1 is SEHNR and CDR2 is FQNEAQ (reference sequence). The V and J ends lost 0 bases and 6 bases respectively, with 11 bases between them. CDR3 DNA: TGTGCCAGCAGCTTAGCGCTTGGTGGCCCCGGGGAGCTGTTTTTT. Protein product: CASSLALGGPGELFF.

As regards this clone: Different DNA sequences within this sample yield the same CDR3. The genes are TRBV3-1 and TRBJ2-1; D assignment may be TRBD1 or TRBD2 (5 bases each). In germline, CDR1 is LGHDT, CDR2 YNNKEL (reference sequence). The V gene lost 4 bases and the J gene lost 3 bases, with 19 bases spanning the gap. The CDR3 loop spans 17 amino acids. CDR3 protein: CASSPFSGTPSYNEQFF. CDR3 nucleotide sequence: TGTGCCAGCAGCCCCTTCTCCGGGACCCCCAGCTACAATGAGCAGTTCTTC.

Ten or more counts support this clone. The chain employs TRBV9 and TRBJ1-2; maybe TRBD1 (6 bases). The CDR3 runs to 15 residues. The V end was cut by 3 bases, the J end by 0 bases, with 12 bases between. Germline V CDR1 and CDR2: SGDLS, YYNGEE. The CDR3 sequence is CASSAQGNANYGYTF. CDR3 sequence (DNA): TGTGCCAGCAGCGCTCAGGGGAACGCTAACTATGGCTACACCTTC.

This clone was seen at least ten times. The CDR3 DNA reads TGCAGCGTTGAAGAACAGGGCGGCTGGTCCCAGCATTTT. It encodes CSVEEQGGWSQHF. This chain connects TRBV29-1 to TRBJ1-5; maybe TRBD1 (6 bases). Germline V gives CDR1 SQVTM, CDR2 ANQGSEA. V gave up 0 bases and J gave up 11 bases, with 14 bases separating them. CDR3 length: 13 amino acids.

The V gene is TRBV10-1, the J gene TRBJ2-3, with TRBD2 matching 9 bases. The germline V gene has CDR1 WNHNN and CDR2 SYGVQD (reference sequence). The trim removed 2 bases at V and 0 bases at J, leaving 3 bases unmatched. The CDR3 is 16 amino acids. This chain's CDR3 is CASSEISGGSTDTQYF. The CDR3 bases are TGCGCCAGCAGTGAGATTAGCGGGGGAAGCACAGATACGCAGTATTTT.

This clone was counted ten times or more. The chain combines TRBV3-1 with TRBJ1-1; no clear D. Germline assignment: CDR1 LGHDT and CDR2 YNNKEL (reference sequence). V was shortened by 2 bases and J by 1 base, with 8 bases between the two germline ends. The CDR3 sequence is 14 residues long. The CDR3 spells CASSQRQSNTEAFF. CDR3 in DNA: TGTGCCAGCAGCCAAAGGCAGTCGAACACTGAAGCTTTCTTT. The full variable domain, its missing parts supplied by reference TRBV3-1 and TRBJ1-1, is DTAVSQTPKYLVTQMGNDKSIKCEQNLGHDTMYWYKQDSKKFLKIMFSYNNKELIINETVPNRFSPKSPDKAHLNLHINSLELGDSAVYFCASSQRQSNTEAFFGQGTRLTVV.

In DNA, the CDR3 is TGTGCCAGCAGTGCCCTTGGGGTAGAGACCCAGTACTTC. This encodes CASSALGVETQYF. The chain is built from TRBV6-1 and TRBJ2-5; D uncertain. V dropped 4 bases and J dropped 4 bases, with 10 bases sitting between them. The V gene's germline CDR1 is MNHNS and CDR2 SASEGT. The CDR3 consists of 13 residues.

This clone was found many times. The chain recombines TRBV12-3 or TRBV12-4 with TRBJ1-2, with 9 bases lining up with TRBD1. V was pared by 6 bases and J by 1 base, with 6 bases of the junction left unmatched. The CDR3 runs 15 residues. CDR3 sequence: CASSPTGGGNYGYTF. CDR3 DNA sequence: TGTGCCAGCAGCCCAACAGGGGGCGGTAACTATGGCTACACCTTC.

This clone was recorded at least ten times. This chain connects TRBV7-3 to TRBJ2-3; D is unclear. V was trimmed by 3 bases and J by 0 bases, leaving 10 bases between them. CDR3 size: 15 residues. Germline lookup yields CDR1 SGHTA and CDR2 FQGTGA. CDR3 amino acids: CASSFTVTSTDTQYF. CDR3 nucleotide sequence: TGTGCCAGCAGCTTCACAGTTACTAGCACAGATACGCAGTATTTT. Combining the CDR3 with reference TRBV7-3 and TRBJ2-3 gives the whole variable domain GAGVSQTPSNKVTEKGKYVELRCDPISGHTALYWYRQSLGQGPEFLIYFQGTGAADDSGLPNDRFFAVRPEGSVSTLKIQRTERGDSAVYLCASSFTVTSTDTQYFGPGTRLTVL.